This TCR beta chain derives from a study of shared T cell receptors in the human thymus. Germline V CDR1 and CDR2: SGHAT, FQDESV (reference sequence). The CDR3 has 15 amino acids. V lost 5 bases, J lost 6 bases, and 17 bases lay in between. Generated by immunoSEQ multiplex PCR, the TCRdb table keeps only in-frame clones and is missing some. This table holds hundreds of thousands of clones, 95% found once. This rearrangement joins TRBV11-1 to TRBJ2-1, with a weak D call TRBD2 (5 bases). Sequencing used thymocytes. This receptor was taken from a human donor. The CDR3 sequence is CASSLEEEKVNEQFF. The CDR3 nucleotides read TGTGCCAGCAGCCTCGAGGAGGAGAAGGTCAATGAGCAGTTCTTC.